The clone carrying this T cell receptor (beta chain) was seen ten or more times. The sample comes from a study of neurological immune-mediated disorders. Trimming took 5 bases from V and 0 from J, leaving 5 bases between them. This CDR3 comprises 12 residues. TCRdb passed the 5' RACE reads through MiXCR, listing each CDR3 protein once. This repertoire shows 55,000 to 75,000 distinct CDR3 sequences, roughly 13% found once; its top ten account for about 10%. The clonotype was recovered from a woman aged 55-69 years with HTLV-1-associated myelopathy (HAM/TSP). The sequenced sample was PBMCs. The genes are TRBV12-3 or TRBV12-4 and TRBJ2-7; the D is unclear. The CDR3 DNA reads as TGTGCCAGCAGTCGCCTCTCCTACGAGCAGTACTTC. It is translated as CASSRLSYEQYF.